The rows below give T cell receptor beta chains drawn from one sample of a study of T-cell memory formation after mild COVID-19. TCRdb analysed the 5' RACE reads with MiXCR anew, one entry per CDR3 protein. Among 250,000 to 300,000 distinct CDR3 sequences, 15% to 20% were seen once, and the ten largest hold roughly 25%. The sequencing input was PBMCs or a T cell subset sorted from them (not recorded which). These receptor sequences come from a man aged 18 to 30 who had mild COVID-19 (a few samples of this study predate the infection). Cell type and time point are not known. The CDR3 runs from the conserved cysteine through the conserved F or W. D genes are given only for firm matches. Expanded clones get a size class; other rows say once, few or many, or leave the size out.

d_call: NA
clone_size: few
v_call: TRBV6-2/TRBV6-3
j_call: TRBJ1-5
cdr3_aa: CASRLHPGSNQPQHF
cdr3_nt: TGTGCCAGCAGATTGCATCCTGGTAGCAATCAGCCCCAGCATTTT

d_call: TRBD2
clone_size: many
v_call: TRBV5-1
j_call: TRBJ2-2
cdr3_aa: CASSLESGANTGELFF
cdr3_nt: TGCGCCAGCAGCTTGGAGAGCGGGGCGAACACCGGGGAGCTGTTTTTT

d_call: TRBD1
clone_size: few
v_call: TRBV5-1
j_call: TRBJ2-5
cdr3_aa: CASSLVTGGSETQYF
cdr3_nt: TGCGCCAGCAGCTTAGTAACAGGGGGCTCGGAGACCCAGTACTTC

d_call: TRBD1
clone_size: few
v_call: TRBV4-3
j_call: TRBJ1-4
cdr3_aa: CASSQDRQGALRKLFF
cdr3_nt: TGCGCCAGCAGCCAAGATAGACAGGGGGCTCTGAGAAAACTGTTTTTT

d_call: NA
clone_size: few
v_call: TRBV5-1
j_call: TRBJ2-5
cdr3_aa: CASSLRVGDETQYF
cdr3_nt: TGCGCCAGCAGCTTGAGGGTAGGGGACGAGACCCAGTACTTC

d_call: TRBD2
clone_size: NA
v_call: TRBV9
j_call: TRBJ2-1
cdr3_aa: CASSKLELALLYNEQFF
cdr3_nt: TGTGCCAGCAGCAAACTTGAACTAGCGCTACTCTACAATGAGCAGTTCTTC

d_call: NA
clone_size: few
v_call: TRBV9
j_call: TRBJ2-1
cdr3_aa: CASSAAGPGWEQFF
cdr3_nt: TGTGCCAGCAGCGCGGCGGGGCCAGGGTGGGAGCAGTTCTTC

d_call: NA
clone_size: few
v_call: TRBV28
j_call: TRBJ1-6
cdr3_aa: CASSLTGGYNSPLHF
cdr3_nt: TGTGCCAGCAGTCTAACGGGAGGGTATAATTCACCCCTCCACTTT

d_call: TRBD1
clone_size: NA
v_call: TRBV12-3/TRBV12-4
j_call: TRBJ2-7
cdr3_aa: CAISLRGQAYEQYF
cdr3_nt: TGTGCCATCTCTCTCCGGGGACAGGCCTACGAGCAGTACTTC

d_call: NA
clone_size: once
v_call: TRBV7-2
j_call: TRBJ2-7
cdr3_aa: CASRRYTVSYEQYF
cdr3_nt: TGTGCCAGCAGACGTTATACAGTCTCCTACGAGCAGTACTTC

d_call: TRBD2
clone_size: few
v_call: TRBV28
j_call: TRBJ2-5
cdr3_aa: CASRWASGGGETQYF
cdr3_nt: TGTGCCAGCAGGTGGGCTAGCGGGGGTGGAGAGACCCAGTACTTC

d_call: NA
clone_size: NA
v_call: TRBV4-2
j_call: TRBJ2-1
cdr3_aa: CASSLGRKNEQFF
cdr3_nt: TGTGCCAGCAGCCTGGGACGGAAGAATGAGCAGTTCTTC

d_call: TRBD2
clone_size: many
v_call: TRBV5-5
j_call: TRBJ2-5
cdr3_aa: CASSLEVAGGRETQYF
cdr3_nt: TGTGCCAGCAGCTTGGAAGTAGCGGGGGGGCGCGAGACCCAGTACTTC

d_call: TRBD1
clone_size: few
v_call: TRBV6-5
j_call: TRBJ2-2
cdr3_aa: CASSRTGLYTGELFF
cdr3_nt: TGTGCCAGCAGTCGGACAGGCCTATACACCGGGGAGCTGTTTTTT

d_call: NA
clone_size: NA
v_call: TRBV5-1
j_call: TRBJ2-2
cdr3_aa: CASSLEYRGELFF
cdr3_nt: TGCGCCAGCAGCTTGGAATATCGAGGGGAGCTGTTTTTT

d_call: TRBD1
clone_size: NA
v_call: TRBV7-2
j_call: TRBJ1-5
cdr3_aa: CASSLGQGPQPQHF
cdr3_nt: TGTGCCAGCAGCCTGGGACAGGGCCCTCAGCCCCAGCATTTT

d_call: NA
clone_size: NA
v_call: TRBV28
j_call: TRBJ1-1
cdr3_aa: CASSSMNTEAFF
cdr3_nt: TGTGCCAGCAGCTCCATGAACACTGAAGCTTTCTTT

d_call: TRBD2
clone_size: few
v_call: TRBV11-2
j_call: TRBJ2-3
cdr3_aa: CASSLGVAGDYTDTQYF
cdr3_nt: TGTGCCAGCAGCTTAGGAGTAGCGGGGGACTACACAGATACGCAGTATTTT

d_call: NA
clone_size: few
v_call: TRBV4-3
j_call: TRBJ1-3
cdr3_aa: CASSQGSGAGNTIYF
cdr3_nt: TGCGCCAGCAGCCAAGGGTCCGGGGCTGGGAACACCATATATTTT

d_call: NA
clone_size: NA
v_call: TRBV7-2
j_call: TRBJ1-5
cdr3_aa: CASSPQGGGNQPQHF
cdr3_nt: TGTGCCAGCAGCCCACAGGGAGGCGGCAATCAGCCCCAGCATTTT

d_call: NA
clone_size: few
v_call: TRBV7-9
j_call: TRBJ1-1
cdr3_aa: CASSLQQGTEAFF
cdr3_nt: TGTGCCAGCAGCTTACAACAGGGTACTGAAGCTTTCTTT

d_call: NA
clone_size: few
v_call: TRBV7-9
j_call: TRBJ2-7
cdr3_aa: CASSPVRGHLYEQYF
cdr3_nt: TGTGCCAGCAGCCCGGTCCGGGGACACCTCTACGAGCAGTACTTC

d_call: NA
clone_size: few
v_call: TRBV20-1
j_call: TRBJ1-1
cdr3_aa: CSARGPRRTEAFF
cdr3_nt: TGCAGTGCTAGAGGCCCGCGGAGGACTGAAGCTTTCTTT

d_call: NA
clone_size: many
v_call: TRBV5-5
j_call: TRBJ1-6
cdr3_aa: CASGGGPESPLHF
cdr3_nt: TGTGCCAGTGGGGGGGGACCCGAGTCACCCCTCCACTTT

d_call: NA
clone_size: few
v_call: TRBV14
j_call: TRBJ1-2
cdr3_aa: CASSRPGTGGWYGYTF
cdr3_nt: TGTGCCAGCAGCCGACCTGGAACGGGGGGATGGTATGGCTACACCTTC

d_call: NA
clone_size: NA
v_call: TRBV29-1
j_call: TRBJ1-1
cdr3_aa: CSVEYWGQGGANTEAFF
cdr3_nt: TGCAGCGTTGAGTATTGGGGACAAGGAGGGGCGAACACTGAAGCTTTCTTT

d_call: NA
clone_size: medium-sized
v_call: TRBV20-1
j_call: TRBJ1-2
cdr3_aa: CSAASDKDGYTF
cdr3_nt: TGCAGTGCAGCGAGTGATAAGGATGGCTACACCTTC

d_call: TRBD1
clone_size: few
v_call: TRBV7-7
j_call: TRBJ2-3
cdr3_aa: CASSEGTGGIDTQYF
cdr3_nt: TGTGCCAGCAGCGAAGGGACAGGGGGCATTGATACGCAGTATTTT

d_call: TRBD1
clone_size: few
v_call: TRBV2
j_call: TRBJ2-1
cdr3_aa: CASSQIKGAGTGDPEQFF
cdr3_nt: TGTGCCAGCAGTCAGATCAAGGGGGCCGGGACAGGGGATCCTGAGCAGTTCTTC

d_call: NA
clone_size: few
v_call: TRBV6-6
j_call: TRBJ2-1
cdr3_aa: CASSPVYDFSYNEQFF
cdr3_nt: TGTGCCAGCAGCCCCGTCTACGACTTCTCCTACAATGAGCAGTTCTTC

d_call: NA
clone_size: NA
v_call: TRBV9
j_call: TRBJ2-1
cdr3_aa: CASSSATEQFF
cdr3_nt: TGTGCCAGCAGCTCAGCCACTGAGCAGTTCTTC

d_call: TRBD1
clone_size: few
v_call: TRBV5-1
j_call: TRBJ1-2
cdr3_aa: CASSGRDRGPGGYTF
cdr3_nt: TGCGCCAGCAGCGGCCGAGACAGGGGGCCCGGTGGCTACACCTTC

d_call: NA
clone_size: NA
v_call: TRBV15
j_call: TRBJ2-3
cdr3_aa: CATSPPRGATDTHYF
cdr3_nt: TGTGCCACCAGCCCCCCCCGGGGGGCCACAGATACGCATTATTTT

d_call: TRBD1
clone_size: NA
v_call: TRBV7-2
j_call: TRBJ2-2
cdr3_aa: CASSLPRDRWDTGELFF
cdr3_nt: TGTGCCAGCAGCTTACCCCGGGACAGGTGGGACACCGGGGAGCTGTTTTTT

d_call: NA
clone_size: NA
v_call: TRBV12-3/TRBV12-4
j_call: TRBJ1-1
cdr3_aa: CASSPRLARTEAFF
cdr3_nt: TGTGCCAGCAGTCCCCGACTGGCTAGGACTGAAGCTTTCTTT

d_call: TRBD1
clone_size: NA
v_call: TRBV20-1
j_call: TRBJ2-1
cdr3_aa: CSARGGQPSYNEQFF
cdr3_nt: TGCAGTGCTAGAGGGGGACAGCCCTCCTACAATGAGCAGTTCTTC

d_call: NA
clone_size: few
v_call: TRBV2
j_call: TRBJ1-5
cdr3_aa: CASTSGTDQPQHF
cdr3_nt: TGTGCCAGCACTTCTGGCACAGATCAGCCCCAGCATTTT

d_call: NA
clone_size: few
v_call: TRBV25-1
j_call: TRBJ1-2
cdr3_aa: CASSGNYGYTF
cdr3_nt: TGTGCCAGCAGTGGAAACTATGGCTACACCTTC

d_call: NA
clone_size: NA
v_call: TRBV20-1
j_call: TRBJ1-1
cdr3_aa: CSARSNTEAFF
cdr3_nt: TGCAGTGCTAGGTCTAACACTGAAGCTTTCTTT

d_call: NA
clone_size: NA
v_call: TRBV4-2
j_call: TRBJ1-4
cdr3_aa: CASSLKGAGLSTNEKLFF
cdr3_nt: TGTGCCAGCAGCCTTAAGGGAGCAGGGCTGAGTACTAATGAAAAACTGTTTTTT

d_call: NA
clone_size: NA
v_call: TRBV7-8
j_call: TRBJ2-3
cdr3_aa: CASSPYTGVLTDTQYF
cdr3_nt: TGTGCCAGCAGCCCGTACACCGGGGTCCTCACAGATACGCAGTATTTT

d_call: TRBD1
clone_size: NA
v_call: TRBV6-1
j_call: TRBJ1-1
cdr3_aa: CASRATGQGAWNTEAFF
cdr3_nt: TGTGCCAGCAGGGCGACCGGTCAGGGGGCGTGGAACACTGAAGCTTTCTTT

d_call: TRBD2
clone_size: NA
v_call: TRBV6-1
j_call: TRBJ2-2
cdr3_aa: CAGNFQIAGGGTGELFF
cdr3_nt: TGTGCCGGCAATTTCCAGATAGCGGGGGGTGGCACCGGGGAGCTGTTTTTT

d_call: NA
clone_size: NA
v_call: TRBV4-3
j_call: TRBJ2-3
cdr3_aa: CASRRQQSSTDTQYF
cdr3_nt: TGCGCCAGCCGAAGACAGCAATCCTCCACAGATACGCAGTATTTT

d_call: NA
clone_size: few
v_call: TRBV19
j_call: TRBJ1-1
cdr3_aa: CASSIDFGEGSPEAFF
cdr3_nt: TGTGCCAGTAGTATAGACTTCGGGGAAGGGAGCCCTGAAGCTTTCTTT

d_call: NA
clone_size: NA
v_call: TRBV4-3
j_call: TRBJ1-2
cdr3_aa: CASSQDRGIQNGGYTF
cdr3_nt: TGCGCCAGCAGCCAAGATAGGGGGATACAAAACGGGGGCTACACCTTC

d_call: TRBD1
clone_size: many
v_call: TRBV5-5
j_call: TRBJ2-1
cdr3_aa: CASSWSGGFYNEQFF
cdr3_nt: TGTGCCAGCAGCTGGTCAGGGGGCTTCTACAATGAGCAGTTCTTC

d_call: NA
clone_size: few
v_call: TRBV10-3
j_call: TRBJ1-1
cdr3_aa: CAISEDRSAFF
cdr3_nt: TGTGCCATCAGTGAAGACCGATCGGCTTTCTTT

d_call: NA
clone_size: NA
v_call: TRBV12-3/TRBV12-4
j_call: TRBJ1-1
cdr3_aa: CASSQRGSNTEAFF
cdr3_nt: TGTGCCAGCTCCCAGCGGGGCTCGAACACTGAAGCTTTCTTT

d_call: NA
clone_size: NA
v_call: TRBV5-5
j_call: TRBJ2-1
cdr3_aa: CASSFRAKGWNEQFF
cdr3_nt: TGTGCCAGCAGCTTCCGGGCCAAGGGATGGAATGAGCAGTTCTTC

d_call: NA
clone_size: many
v_call: TRBV11-2
j_call: TRBJ1-1
cdr3_aa: CASSLPDVLHTEAFF
cdr3_nt: TGTGCCAGCAGCTTGCCGGACGTACTACACACTGAAGCTTTCTTT

d_call: NA
clone_size: few
v_call: TRBV20-1
j_call: TRBJ2-3
cdr3_aa: CSARQGGVTDTQYF
cdr3_nt: TGCAGTGCTAGACAGGGAGGAGTGACAGATACGCAGTATTTT

d_call: NA
clone_size: NA
v_call: TRBV13
j_call: TRBJ2-5
cdr3_aa: CASSLALERSQYF
cdr3_nt: TGTGCCAGCAGCTTAGCGCTGGAGAGGAGCCAGTACTTC

d_call: TRBD2
clone_size: NA
v_call: TRBV20-1
j_call: TRBJ2-1
cdr3_aa: CSAMGGLAGPISYNEQFF
cdr3_nt: TGCAGTGCTATGGGCGGACTAGCGGGACCGATCTCCTACAATGAGCAGTTCTTC

d_call: TRBD2
clone_size: few
v_call: TRBV5-1
j_call: TRBJ2-5
cdr3_aa: CASSSRGGPSETQYF
cdr3_nt: TGCGCCAGCAGCTCGCGGGGGGGCCCGTCTGAGACCCAGTACTTC

d_call: TRBD1
clone_size: few
v_call: TRBV28
j_call: TRBJ2-2
cdr3_aa: CASSLWGQVNTGELFF
cdr3_nt: TGTGCCAGCAGTTTGTGGGGACAGGTTAACACCGGGGAGCTGTTTTTT